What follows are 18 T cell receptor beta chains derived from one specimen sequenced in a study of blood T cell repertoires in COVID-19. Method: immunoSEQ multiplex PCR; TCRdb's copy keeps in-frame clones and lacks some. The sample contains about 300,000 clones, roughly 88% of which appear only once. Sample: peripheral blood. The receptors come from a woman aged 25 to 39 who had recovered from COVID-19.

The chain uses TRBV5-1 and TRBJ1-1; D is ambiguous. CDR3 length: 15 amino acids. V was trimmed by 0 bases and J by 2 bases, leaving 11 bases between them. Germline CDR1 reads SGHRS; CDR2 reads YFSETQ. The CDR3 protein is CASSLDGSSNTEAFF. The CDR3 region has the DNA TGCGCCAGCAGCTTGGACGGGAGTAGTAACACTGAAGCTTTCTTT.

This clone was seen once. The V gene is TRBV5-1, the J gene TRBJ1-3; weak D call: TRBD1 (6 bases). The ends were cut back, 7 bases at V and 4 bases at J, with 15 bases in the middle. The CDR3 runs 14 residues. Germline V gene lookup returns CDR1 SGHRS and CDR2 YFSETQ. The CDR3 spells CASSTAGDGNTIYF. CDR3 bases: TGCGCCAGCTCCACGGCAGGGGACGGAAACACCATATATTTT.

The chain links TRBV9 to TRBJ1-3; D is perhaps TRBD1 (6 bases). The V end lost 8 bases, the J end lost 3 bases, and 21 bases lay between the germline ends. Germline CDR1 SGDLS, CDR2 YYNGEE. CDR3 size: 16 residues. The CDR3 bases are TGTGCCAGAGAGGGGGGGCCGACCCCGGATGGAAACACCATATATTTT. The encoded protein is CAREGGPTPDGNTIYF.

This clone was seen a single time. CDR3 loop: CASSPPRTDSTDTQYF. CDR3 bases: TGCGCCAGCAGTCCCCCCCGGACAGACAGCACAGATACGCAGTATTTT. V and J are TRBV5-1 and TRBJ2-3; tentatively, D is TRBD1 (6 bases). Trimming pared 5 bases from V and 0 bases from J, leaving 16 bases between. The CDR3 has 16 amino acids. The germline V gene has CDR1 SGHRS and CDR2 YFSETQ.

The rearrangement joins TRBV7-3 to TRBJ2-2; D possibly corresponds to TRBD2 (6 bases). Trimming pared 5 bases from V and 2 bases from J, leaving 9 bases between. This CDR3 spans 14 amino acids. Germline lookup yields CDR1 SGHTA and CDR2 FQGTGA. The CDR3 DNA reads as TGTGCCAGCAGCCAGGGACTTAACACCGGGGAGCTGTTTTTT. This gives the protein CASSQGLNTGELFF.

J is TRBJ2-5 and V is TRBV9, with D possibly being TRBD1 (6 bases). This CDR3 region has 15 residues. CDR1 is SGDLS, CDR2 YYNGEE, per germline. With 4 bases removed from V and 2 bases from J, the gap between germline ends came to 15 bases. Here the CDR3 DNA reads TGTGCCAGCAGCCCCAGTGGACAGACTCAAGAGACCCAGTACTTC. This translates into CASSPSGQTQETQYF.

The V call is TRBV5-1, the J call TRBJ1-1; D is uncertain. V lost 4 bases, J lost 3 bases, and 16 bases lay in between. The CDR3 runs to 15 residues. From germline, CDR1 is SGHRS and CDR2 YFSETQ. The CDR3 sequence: CASSPGRAADTEAFF. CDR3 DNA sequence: TGCGCCAGCAGCCCGGGGAGGGCGGCCGACACTGAAGCTTTCTTT.

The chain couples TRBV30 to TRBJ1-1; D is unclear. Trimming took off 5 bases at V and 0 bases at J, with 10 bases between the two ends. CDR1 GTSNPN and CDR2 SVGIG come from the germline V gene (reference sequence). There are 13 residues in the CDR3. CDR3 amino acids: CAWESSMNTEAFF. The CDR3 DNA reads TGTGCCTGGGAGTCGAGCATGAACACTGAAGCTTTCTTT.

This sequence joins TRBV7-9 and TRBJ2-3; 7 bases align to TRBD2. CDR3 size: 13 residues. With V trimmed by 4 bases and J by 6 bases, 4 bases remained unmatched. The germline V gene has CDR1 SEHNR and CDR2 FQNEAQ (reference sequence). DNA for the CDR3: TGTGCCAGCAGCTACGGGAGGTCGGATACGCAGTATTTT. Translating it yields CASSYGRSDTQYF.

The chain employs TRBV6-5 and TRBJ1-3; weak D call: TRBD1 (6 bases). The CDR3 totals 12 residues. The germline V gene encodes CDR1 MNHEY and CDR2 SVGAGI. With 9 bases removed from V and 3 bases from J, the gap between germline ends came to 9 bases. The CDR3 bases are TGTGCCAGTGGGGGCAATGGAAACACCATATATTTT. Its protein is CASGGNGNTIYF.

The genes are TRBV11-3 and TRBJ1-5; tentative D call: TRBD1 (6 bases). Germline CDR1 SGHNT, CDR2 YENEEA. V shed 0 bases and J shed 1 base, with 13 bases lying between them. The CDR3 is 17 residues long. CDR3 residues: CASSLETRGQSNQPQHF. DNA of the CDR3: TGTGCCAGCAGCTTAGAAACTCGAGGACAGAGCAATCAGCCCCAGCATTTT.

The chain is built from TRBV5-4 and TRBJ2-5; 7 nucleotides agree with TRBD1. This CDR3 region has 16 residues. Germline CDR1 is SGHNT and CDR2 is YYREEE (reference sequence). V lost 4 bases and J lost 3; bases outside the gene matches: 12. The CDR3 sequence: CASSTKGRQGKETQYF. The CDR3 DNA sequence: TGTGCCAGCAGCACAAAAGGTCGACAGGGTAAAGAGACCCAGTACTTC.

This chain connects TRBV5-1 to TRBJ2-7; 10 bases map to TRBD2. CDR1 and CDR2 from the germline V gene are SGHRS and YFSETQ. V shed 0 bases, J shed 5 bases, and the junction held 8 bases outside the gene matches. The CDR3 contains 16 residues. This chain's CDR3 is CASSLAPSGGGNEQYF. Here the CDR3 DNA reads TGCGCCAGCAGCTTGGCTCCTAGCGGGGGAGGCAACGAGCAGTACTTC. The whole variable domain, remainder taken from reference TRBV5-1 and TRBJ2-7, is KAGVTQTPRYLIKTRGQQVTLSCSPISGHRSVSWYQQTPGQGLQFLFEYFSETQRNKGNFPGRFSGRQFSNSRSEMNVSTLELGDSALYLCASSLAPSGGGNEQYFGPGTRLTVT.

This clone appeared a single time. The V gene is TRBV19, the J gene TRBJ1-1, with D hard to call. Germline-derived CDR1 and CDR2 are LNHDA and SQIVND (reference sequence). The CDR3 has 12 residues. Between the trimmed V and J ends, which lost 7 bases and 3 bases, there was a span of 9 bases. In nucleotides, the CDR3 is TGTGCCAGTAACGGTTATTACACTGAAGCTTTCTTT. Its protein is CASNGYYTEAFF.

Here the CDR3 reads CASRHLTDLPFSQGLVKSPLHF. CDR3 DNA sequence: TGCGCCAGCAGACATCTGACGGACCTTCCATTCTCCCAGGGTTTAGTGAAGTCACCCCTCCACTTT. The V and J genes are TRBV5-1 and TRBJ1-6; possibly TRBD1 for D (5 bases). V was cut by 5 bases and J by 10 bases, with 40 bases left in between. The CDR3 is made up of 22 amino acids. CDR1 is SGHRS and CDR2 is YFSETQ in the germline V gene.

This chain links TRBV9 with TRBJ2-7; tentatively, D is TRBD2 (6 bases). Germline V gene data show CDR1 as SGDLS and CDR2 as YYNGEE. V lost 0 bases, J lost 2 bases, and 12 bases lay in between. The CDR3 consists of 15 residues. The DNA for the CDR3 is TGTGCCAGCAGCGTAGTGGGGGGACCAACCTACGAGCAGTACTTC. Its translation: CASSVVGGPTYEQYF.

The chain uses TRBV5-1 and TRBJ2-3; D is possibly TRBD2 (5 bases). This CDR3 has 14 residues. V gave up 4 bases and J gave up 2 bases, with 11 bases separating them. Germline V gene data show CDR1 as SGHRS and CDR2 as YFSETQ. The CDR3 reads CASSRTGYTDTQYF. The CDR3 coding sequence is TGCGCCAGCAGCCGGACGGGGTACACAGATACGCAGTATTTT.

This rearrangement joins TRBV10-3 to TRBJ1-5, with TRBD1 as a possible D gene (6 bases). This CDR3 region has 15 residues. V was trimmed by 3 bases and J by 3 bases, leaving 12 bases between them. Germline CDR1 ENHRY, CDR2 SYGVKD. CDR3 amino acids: CAISDTGNSNQPQHF. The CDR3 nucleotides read TGTGCCATCAGTGATACAGGGAATTCCAATCAGCCCCAGCATTTT.